The present TCR beta chain was sequenced within a study of T cell clones after liver transplantation. Background on the study: A pre-transplant mixed lymphocyte reaction with TCRbeta sequencing defined graft-donor-reactive clones followed in post-transplant blood. Study-level points and caveats: Conclusions were preliminary, with small, heterogeneous patient groups. Low donor cell numbers restricted donor-reactive repertoire measurement in a couple of subjects.

In germline, CDR1 is KGHSH, CDR2 LQKENI. The ends lost 3 bases at V and 5 bases at J; junction bases unmatched: 11. The CDR3 runs to 18 residues. On this clone itself: No antigen is known for it.

Sequencing was performed with immunoSEQ multiplex PCR; in TCRdb, only in-frame clones are kept and a portion is missing. The table lists 65,000 to 70,000 clones, 80% to 95% of them singletons. The starting material was CD4+ T cells from blood, obtained about 27 months after liver transplant. The chain carries TRBV18 and TRBJ2-2; TRBD1 agrees at 11 bases. The receptor comes from a human patient who received a liver transplant. Some of the T cells may derive from the graft donor. The CDR3 loop reads CASSPTGQGAVRTGELFF. The CDR3 bases are TGTGCCAGCTCACCTACCGGACAGGGGGCTGTGCGGACCGGGGAGCTGTTTTTT. Together with reference TRBV18 and TRBJ2-2, the CDR3 gives the full variable domain: NAGVMQNPRHLVRRRGQEARLRCSPMKGHSHVYWYRQLPEEGLKFMVYLQKENIIDESGMPKERFSAEFPKEGPSILRIQQVVRGDSAAYFCASSPTGQGAVRTGELFFGEGSRLTVL.